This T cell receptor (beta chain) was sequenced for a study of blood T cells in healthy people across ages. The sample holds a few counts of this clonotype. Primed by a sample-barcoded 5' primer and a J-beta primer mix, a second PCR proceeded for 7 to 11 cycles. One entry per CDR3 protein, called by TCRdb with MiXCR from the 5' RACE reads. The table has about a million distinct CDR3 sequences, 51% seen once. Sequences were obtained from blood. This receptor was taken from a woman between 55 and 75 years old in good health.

The CDR3 region is CASSSGWTSADTQYF. In nucleotides, the CDR3 is TGTGCCAGCAGCTCCGGGTGGACTAGCGCAGATACGCAGTATTTT. The chain uses TRBV7-2 and TRBJ2-3; 9 nucleotides agree with TRBD2. The CDR3 is 15 residues long. The germline V gene encodes CDR1 SGHTA and CDR2 FQGNSA. V shed 4 bases and J 4 bases; nucleotides not matched to a gene: 6.